These 14 T cell receptor beta chains originate from one sample sequenced in a study of T cell responses to AZD1222 COVID-19 vaccine. Here immunoSEQ multiplex PCR was the method, and the copy in TCRdb shows in-frame clones only, minus some. The data show more than 65,000 clones, with 70% to 90% seen just once and approximately 3.6% held by the top ten. Sequenced here: peripheral blood, sampled 28 days after the second AZD1222 dose. Receptors originate from an adult who received the AZD1222 COVID-19 vaccine.

The V gene is TRBV2, the J gene TRBJ1-4; possibly TRBD1 for D (5 bases). Looked up from germline, CDR1 is SNHLY and CDR2 is FYNNEI. The CDR3 contains 13 residues. V lost 9 bases, J lost 6 bases, and 14 bases lay in between. The CDR3 is CASVPGADEKLFF. DNA for the CDR3: TGTGCCAGTGTACCCGGGGCGGATGAAAAACTGTTTTTT.

The CDR3 DNA reads TGTGCCAGCAGTCGAGAACTTGAAGCTTTCTTT. This sequence encodes CASSRELEAFF. The J gene is TRBJ1-1, the V gene TRBV28, with D unclear. The germline V gene has CDR1 MDHEN and CDR2 SYDVKM. The CDR3 sequence is 11 residues long. V lost 5 bases to trimming and J lost 7 bases, with 8 bases between them.

This clone occurred once. This chain joins TRBV14 and TRBJ2-2; D is unresolved. The V end lost 4 bases, the J end lost 5 bases, and 8 bases lay between the germline ends. The CDR3 is 13 residues long. From germline, CDR1 is SGHDN and CDR2 FVKESK. CDR3 sequence: CASSRIPTGELFF. Written as DNA, the CDR3 is TGTGCCAGCAGCCGCATACCGACCGGGGAGCTGTTTTTT. Full variable domain (remainder filled in from reference TRBV14 and TRBJ2-2): EAGVTQFPSHSVIEKGQTVTLRCDPISGHDNLYWYRRVMGKEIKFLLHFVKESKQDESGMPNNRFLAERTGGTYSTLKVQPAELEDSGVYFCASSRIPTGELFFGEGSRLTVL.

The chain recombines TRBV14 with TRBJ1-1; perhaps TRBD1 as D (6 bases). Germline V CDR1 and CDR2: SGHDN, FVKESK. This CDR3 has 18 residues. Trimming left V 0 bases short and J 7 bases short, with 24 bases between. The CDR3 region is CASSQDDRRGGRIDEAFF. CDR3 sequence (DNA): TGTGCCAGCAGCCAAGATGATCGGCGGGGGGGGCGCATTGATGAAGCTTTCTTT.

J is TRBJ2-2 and V is TRBV28; a weak D match, TRBD1 (6 bases). The ends were cut back, 1 base at V and 6 bases at J, with 9 bases in the middle. CDR3 length: 14 residues. Germline V gives CDR1 MDHEN, CDR2 SYDVKM. This CDR3 reads CASSLYREAGELFF. CDR3 nucleotide sequence: TGTGCCAGCAGTTTATACAGGGAAGCCGGGGAGCTGTTTTTT.

The chain is built from TRBV5-4 and TRBJ1-1; a possible D gene is TRBD1 (5 bases). This CDR3 has 14 amino acids. V was pared by 1 base and J by 8 bases, with 15 bases between. CDR1 and CDR2 (germline): SGHNT, YYREEE (reference sequence). The CDR3 is CASSLTGPGVEAFF. In DNA form, the CDR3 reads TGTGCCAGCAGCTTGACGGGGCCGGGGGTAGAAGCTTTCTTT. Filled out from reference TRBV5-4 and TRBJ1-1, the complete variable domain reads ETGVTQSPTHLIKTRGQQVTLRCSSQSGHNTVSWYQQALGQGPQFIFQYYREEENGRGNFPPRFSGLQFPNYSSELNVNALELDDSALYLCASSLTGPGVEAFFGQGTRLTVV.

V and J are TRBV20-1 and TRBJ2-7; D might be TRBD2 (5 bases). From germline, CDR1 is DFQATT and CDR2 SNEGSKA (reference sequence). The CDR3 covers 11 residues. The ends were cut back, 3 bases at V and 8 bases at J, with 11 bases in the middle. Here the CDR3 DNA reads TGCAGTGCTAGTTCGGGGTCCCAGCAGTACTTC. Translated, it gives CSASSGSQQYF.

V and J are TRBV3-1 (or the pseudogene TRBV3-2) and TRBJ2-7; the match to TRBD1 covers 9 bases. The CDR3 covers 14 residues. J lost 5 bases, V lost 6 bases, and 8 bases had no gene match. Germline lookup yields CDR1 LGHDT and CDR2 YNNKEL (reference sequence). The CDR3 here is CASRQQGATDEQYF. In DNA form, the CDR3 reads TGTGCCAGCAGACAACAGGGGGCCACCGACGAGCAGTACTTC.

The J gene is TRBJ1-5, the V gene TRBV6-5, with 9 bases lining up with TRBD1. V shed 2 bases, J shed 4 bases, and the junction held 3 bases outside the gene matches. This CDR3 comprises 15 residues. Germline V lookup: CDR1 MNHEY, CDR2 SVGAGI. DNA for the CDR3: TGTGCCAGCAGTTACCGACAGGGGGTTAATCAGCCCCAGCATTTT. Translating it yields CASSYRQGVNQPQHF.

This chain connects TRBV27 to TRBJ1-5; D uncertain. The CDR3 runs to 13 residues. Germline CDR1 is MNHEY and CDR2 is SMNVEV (reference sequence). Trimming shortened V by 3 bases and J by 3 bases, and 6 bases separated the two germline ends. In DNA, the CDR3 is TGTGCCAGCAGTTTCAGACACAATCAGCCCCAGCATTTT. Translation: CASSFRHNQPQHF.

V and J are TRBV5-1 and TRBJ2-3; maybe TRBD1 (6 bases). CDR1 SGHRS and CDR2 YFSETQ come from the germline V gene. With 4 bases removed from V and 0 bases from J, the gap between germline ends came to 15 bases. The CDR3 has 16 amino acids. This CDR3 reads CASSLRVQGSTDTQYF. The CDR3 region has the DNA TGCGCCAGCAGCCTCCGGGTTCAGGGGAGCACAGATACGCAGTATTTT.

This CDR3 reads CASSVGSGGDTEAFF. In nucleotides, the CDR3 is TGTGCCAGCAGCGTAGGTTCGGGGGGCGACACTGAAGCTTTCTTT. This chain connects TRBV9 to TRBJ1-1; maybe TRBD1 (6 bases). V was trimmed by 0 bases and J by 3 bases, leaving 12 bases between them. The CDR3 has 15 amino acids. Germline assignment: CDR1 SGDLS and CDR2 YYNGEE.

The rearrangement uses TRBV7-2 and TRBJ1-2, with TRBD1 matching 9 bases. CDR3 length equals 13 residues. Per the germline V gene, CDR1 is SGHTA and CDR2 is FQGNSA. V was clipped by 5 bases and J by 7 bases; unmatched bases: 5. The CDR3 DNA is TGTGCCAGCAGCCCAGGGACAGGGATTGGCTACACCTTC. Amino acids: CASSPGTGIGYTF.

This clone was observed a handful of times. This rearrangement joins TRBV19 to TRBJ2-1; D remains unclear. CDR1 and CDR2 from the germline V gene are LNHDA and SQIVND (reference sequence). V was cut by 9 bases and J by 9 bases, with 15 bases left in between. The CDR3 runs to 12 residues. CDR3 region: CASGELRSEQFF. CDR3 nucleotides: TGTGCCAGCGGAGAACTCCGGTCTGAGCAGTTCTTC.